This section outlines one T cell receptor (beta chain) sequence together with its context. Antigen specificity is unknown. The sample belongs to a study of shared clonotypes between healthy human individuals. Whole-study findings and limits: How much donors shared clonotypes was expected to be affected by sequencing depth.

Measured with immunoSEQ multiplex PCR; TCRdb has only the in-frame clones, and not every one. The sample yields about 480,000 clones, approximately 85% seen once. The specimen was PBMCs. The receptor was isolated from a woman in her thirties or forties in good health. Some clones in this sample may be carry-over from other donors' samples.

The CDR3 DNA is TGTGCCACCAGCAGAGATGGGGCGGCTAGCGGGACCACAGAGACCCAGTACTTC. Its protein is CATSRDGAASGTTETQYF. The chain recombines TRBV15 with TRBJ2-5; 9 bases fit TRBD2. Germline V gene sequence: CDR1 LNHNV, CDR2 YYDKDF (reference sequence). The CDR3 covers 18 residues. Trimming took 0 bases from V and 4 from J; bases not matched to a gene: 12.